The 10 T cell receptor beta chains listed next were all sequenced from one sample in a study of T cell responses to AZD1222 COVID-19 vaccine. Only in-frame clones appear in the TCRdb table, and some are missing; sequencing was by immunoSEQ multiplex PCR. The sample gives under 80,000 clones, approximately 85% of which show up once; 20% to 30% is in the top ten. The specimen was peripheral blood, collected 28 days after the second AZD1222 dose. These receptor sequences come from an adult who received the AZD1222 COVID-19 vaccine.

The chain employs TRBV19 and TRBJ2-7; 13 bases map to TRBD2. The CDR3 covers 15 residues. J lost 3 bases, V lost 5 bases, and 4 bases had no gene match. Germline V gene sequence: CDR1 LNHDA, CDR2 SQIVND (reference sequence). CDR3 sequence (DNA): TGTGCCAGTAGTGAGACTAGCGGGAGGTTCTACGAGCAGTACTTC. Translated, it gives CASSETSGRFYEQYF.

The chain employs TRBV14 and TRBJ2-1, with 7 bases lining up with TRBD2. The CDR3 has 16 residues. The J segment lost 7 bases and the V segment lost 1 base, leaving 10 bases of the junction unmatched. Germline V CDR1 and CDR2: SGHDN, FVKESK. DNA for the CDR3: TGTGCCAGCAGCCAAGTCGGCCCGCGGGAGTTTAATGAGCAGTTCTTC. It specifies CASSQVGPREFNEQFF.

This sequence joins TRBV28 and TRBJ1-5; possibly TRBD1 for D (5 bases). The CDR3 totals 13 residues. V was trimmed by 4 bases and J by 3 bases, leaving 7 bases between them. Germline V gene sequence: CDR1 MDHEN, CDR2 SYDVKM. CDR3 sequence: CASSWGNNQPQHF. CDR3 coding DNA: TGTGCCAGCAGTTGGGGGAACAATCAGCCCCAGCATTTT.

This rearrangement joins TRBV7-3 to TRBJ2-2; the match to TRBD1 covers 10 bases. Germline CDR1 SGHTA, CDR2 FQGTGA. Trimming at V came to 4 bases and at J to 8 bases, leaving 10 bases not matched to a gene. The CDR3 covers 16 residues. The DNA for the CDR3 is TGTGCCAGCAGCTCAAGCGGGACAGGGGCATGGGGGGAGCTGTTTTTT. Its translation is CASSSSGTGAWGELFF.

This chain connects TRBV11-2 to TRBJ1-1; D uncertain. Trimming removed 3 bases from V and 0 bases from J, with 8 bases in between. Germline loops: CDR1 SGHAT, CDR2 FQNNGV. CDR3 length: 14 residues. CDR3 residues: CASSFPPLNTEAFF. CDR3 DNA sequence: TGTGCCAGCAGCTTTCCCCCACTGAACACTGAAGCTTTCTTT.

The CDR3: CASSSSPPNMAKAFF. CDR3 sequence (DNA): TGTGCCAGCAGTTCTTCCCCCCCTAACATGGCGAAAGCTTTCTTT. J is TRBJ1-1 and V is TRBV28, with unresolved D. CDR3 length: 15 amino acids. Germline loops: CDR1 MDHEN, CDR2 SYDVKM. Trimming stripped 4 bases from V and 9 bases from J, with 21 bases between.

For the CDR3, the DNA is TGTGCCAGCAGCCCCGGGGACAGGGGAGGTGAGCAGTTCTTC. As protein: CASSPGDRGGEQFF. This chain connects TRBV28 to TRBJ2-1; 10 bases line up with TRBD1. V was clipped by 6 bases and J by 9 bases; unmatched bases: 8. This CDR3 is 14 amino acids long. Germline lookup yields CDR1 MDHEN and CDR2 SYDVKM.

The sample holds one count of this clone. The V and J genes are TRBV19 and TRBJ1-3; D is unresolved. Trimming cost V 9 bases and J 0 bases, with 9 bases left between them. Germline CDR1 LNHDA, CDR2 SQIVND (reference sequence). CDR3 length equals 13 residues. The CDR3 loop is CASNFYSGNTIYF. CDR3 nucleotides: TGTGCCAGCAATTTTTACTCTGGAAACACCATATATTTT.

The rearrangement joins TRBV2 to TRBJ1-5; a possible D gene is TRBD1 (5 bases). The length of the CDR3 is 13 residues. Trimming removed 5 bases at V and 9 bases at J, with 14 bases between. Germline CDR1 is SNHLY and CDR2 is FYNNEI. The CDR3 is CASSRDGEPPQHF. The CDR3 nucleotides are TGTGCCAGCAGTCGGGACGGCGAACCGCCCCAGCATTTT.

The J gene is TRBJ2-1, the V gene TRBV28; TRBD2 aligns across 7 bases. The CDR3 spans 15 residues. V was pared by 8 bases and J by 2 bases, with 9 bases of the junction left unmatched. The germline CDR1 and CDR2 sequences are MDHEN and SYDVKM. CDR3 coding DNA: TGTGCCAGCTTATGGTCGGGACTAACCTACAATGAGCAGTTCTTC. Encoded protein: CASLWSGLTYNEQFF.